The 11 T cell receptor beta chains given below trace back to one sample, sequenced in a study of blood T cell repertoires in COVID-19. The repertoire was sequenced with immunoSEQ multiplex PCR; TCRdb's copy has only in-frame clones and lacks some. The table includes about 95,000 clones, approximately 84% detected once. Sequencing was done on a sample of peripheral blood. These receptors originate from a man at least 80 years old with active or convalescent COVID-19.

This sequence joins TRBV28 and TRBJ1-4, with D maybe TRBD1 (5 bases). V was shortened by 6 bases and J by 4 bases, with 12 bases between the two germline ends. CDR3 size: 14 residues. Germline V gene lookup returns CDR1 MDHEN and CDR2 SYDVKM. The CDR3 protein is CASRGDFDNEKLFF. CDR3 coding DNA: TGTGCCAGCAGAGGGGATTTCGATAATGAAAAACTGTTTTTT.

This chain joins TRBV7-2 and TRBJ2-1, with 8 nucleotides matching TRBD2. This CDR3 region has 17 residues. Germline assignment: CDR1 SGHTA and CDR2 FQGNSA. The ends lost 2 bases at V and 4 bases at J; junction bases unmatched: 10. The DNA for the CDR3 is TGTGCCAGCAGCTTACCGGGACTAGGAGGGCTTTACAATGAGCAGTTCTTC. Translation gives CASSLPGLGGLYNEQFF.

This chain connects TRBV27 to TRBJ2-7; D is ambiguous. The CDR3 is 14 amino acids. Germline V gene data show CDR1 as MNHEY and CDR2 as SMNVEV (reference sequence). Trimming removed 3 bases at V and 1 base at J, with 10 bases between. Here the CDR3 DNA reads TGTGCCAGCAGTTTCATTCGGTCGTCCTACGAGCAGTACTTC. Its protein is CASSFIRSSYEQYF.

This sequence joins TRBV7-2 and TRBJ2-7, with 7 bases lining up with TRBD1. V trimming: 5 bases; J trimming: 2 bases; junction bases outside the gene matches: 6. CDR3 size: 14 residues. The germline gives CDR1 SGHTA, CDR2 FQGNSA. The CDR3 coding sequence is TGTGCCAGCAGCCCAACAAGGGGGCCCTACGAGCAGTACTTC. It codes for CASSPTRGPYEQYF.

The chain joins TRBV7-8 to TRBJ1-3, with TRBD1 matching over 8 bases. The CDR3 spans 16 residues. The germline gives CDR1 SGHVS, CDR2 FQNEAQ. V lost 1 base, J lost 0 bases, and 2 bases stayed unmatched. The CDR3 here is CASSLGDRISGNTIYF. For the CDR3, the DNA is TGTGCCAGCAGCTTAGGGGACAGGATCTCTGGAAACACCATATATTTT.

J is TRBJ2-5 and V is TRBV18; no clear D gene. The germline CDR1 and CDR2 sequences are KGHSH and LQKENI. The CDR3 loop spans 14 amino acids. Trimming removed 0 bases from V and 3 bases from J, with 8 bases in between. The CDR3 here is CASSPPSRKETQYF. The CDR3 DNA sequence: TGTGCCAGCTCACCACCGAGCCGTAAAGAGACCCAGTACTTC. Full variable domain (remainder filled in from reference TRBV18 and TRBJ2-5): NAGVMQNPRHLVRRRGQEARLRCSPMKGHSHVYWYRQLPEEGLKFMVYLQKENIIDESGMPKERFSAEFPKEGPSILRIQQVVRGDSAAYFCASSPPSRKETQYFGPGTRLLVL.

This sequence joins TRBV5-5 and TRBJ2-5; 11 bases map to TRBD1. V lost 4 bases to trimming and J lost 2 bases; unmatched junction nucleotides: 7. Germline lookup yields CDR1 SGHKS and CDR2 YYEKEE (reference sequence). This CDR3 has 16 amino acids. Written as DNA, the CDR3 is TGTGCCAGCAGCCTGGACTGGGACAGGGGGCAAGAGACCCAGTACTTC. It encodes CASSLDWDRGQETQYF.

This chain uses TRBV5-1 with TRBJ1-2; D may be TRBD1 (6 bases). Trimming left V 4 bases short and J 8 bases short, with 18 bases between. Germline V CDR1 and CDR2: SGHRS, YFSETQ. CDR3 length: 14 amino acids. CDR3 nucleotides: TGCGCCAGCAGCACAACCTCGGACAGCGGAGGCTACACCTTC. Its translation: CASSTTSDSGGYTF.

This sequence joins TRBV6-5 and TRBJ1-3; D not resolved. The CDR3 is 15 residues long. Germline assignment: CDR1 MNHEY and CDR2 SVGAGI. V shed 0 bases and J shed 3 bases, with 9 bases lying between them. CDR3 DNA: TGTGCCAGCAGTTACTCCCGGGGAGGTGGAAACACCATATATTTT. Amino acids: CASSYSRGGGNTIYF.

The chain has TRBV27 and TRBJ2-7, with TRBD1 matching 9 bases. In germline, CDR1 is MNHEY, CDR2 SMNVEV (reference sequence). The CDR3 has 15 residues. V was clipped by 4 bases and J by 4 bases; unmatched bases: 8. The CDR3, as DNA: TGTGCCAGCAGTTCGCTAGGGGACAGGGTTTACGAGCAGTACTTC. Its translation is CASSSLGDRVYEQYF.

The table lists this clone with a count of one. This chain uses TRBV5-4 with TRBJ1-2; 8 nucleotides line up with TRBD1. This CDR3 has 15 residues. The V gene's germline CDR1 is SGHNT and CDR2 YYREEE (reference sequence). The junction had 5 bases not matched to a gene; V was cut back by 0 bases and J by 4 bases. The CDR3 coding sequence is TGTGCCAGCAGCTTGGACAGGGGGGGACTCTATGGCTACACCTTC. Translated: CASSLDRGGLYGYTF. Complete variable domain (other parts from reference TRBV5-4 and TRBJ1-2): ETGVTQSPTHLIKTRGQQVTLRCSSQSGHNTVSWYQQALGQGPQFIFQYYREEENGRGNFPPRFSGLQFPNYSSELNVNALELDDSALYLCASSLDRGGLYGYTFGSGTRLTVV.